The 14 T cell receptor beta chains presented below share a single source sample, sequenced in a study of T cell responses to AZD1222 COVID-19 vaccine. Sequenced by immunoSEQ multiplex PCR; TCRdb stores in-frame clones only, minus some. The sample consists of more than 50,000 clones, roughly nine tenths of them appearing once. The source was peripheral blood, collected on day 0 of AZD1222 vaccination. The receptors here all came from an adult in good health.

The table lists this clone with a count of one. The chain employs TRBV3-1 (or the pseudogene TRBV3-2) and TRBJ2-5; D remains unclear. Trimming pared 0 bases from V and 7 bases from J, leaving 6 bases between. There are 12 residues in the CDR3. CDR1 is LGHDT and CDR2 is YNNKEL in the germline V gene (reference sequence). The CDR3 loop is CASSQEVGTQYF. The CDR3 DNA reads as TGTGCCAGCAGCCAAGAGGTAGGGACCCAGTACTTC.

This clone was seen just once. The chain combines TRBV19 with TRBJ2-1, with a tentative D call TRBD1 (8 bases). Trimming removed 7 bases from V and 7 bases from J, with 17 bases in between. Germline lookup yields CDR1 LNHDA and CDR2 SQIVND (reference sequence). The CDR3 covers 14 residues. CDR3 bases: TGTGCCAGTAATCGGGGGGACAGGACTAATGAGCAGTTCTTC. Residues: CASNRGDRTNEQFF.

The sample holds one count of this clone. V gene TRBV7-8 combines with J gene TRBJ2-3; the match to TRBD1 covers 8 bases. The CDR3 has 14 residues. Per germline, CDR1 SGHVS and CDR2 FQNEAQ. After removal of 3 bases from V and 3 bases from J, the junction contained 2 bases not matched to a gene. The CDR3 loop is CASSFRTGTDTQYF. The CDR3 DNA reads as TGTGCCAGCAGCTTTCGGACAGGGACAGATACGCAGTATTTT.

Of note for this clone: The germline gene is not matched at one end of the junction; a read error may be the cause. As DNA, the CDR3 is TGTGCCAGCAGCCCCCCTGGGAACACCATATATTTT. Protein sequence: CASSPPGNTIYF. This chain links TRBV9 with TRBJ1-3; D is undetermined. The CDR3 spans 12 residues. Germline loops: CDR1 SGDLS, CDR2 YYNGEE.

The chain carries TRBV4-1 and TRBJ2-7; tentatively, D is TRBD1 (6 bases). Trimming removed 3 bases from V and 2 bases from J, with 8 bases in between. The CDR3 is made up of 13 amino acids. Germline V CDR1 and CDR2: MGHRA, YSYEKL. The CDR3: CASSQDRTYEQYF. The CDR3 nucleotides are TGCGCCAGCAGCCAGGACAGAACCTACGAGCAGTACTTC.

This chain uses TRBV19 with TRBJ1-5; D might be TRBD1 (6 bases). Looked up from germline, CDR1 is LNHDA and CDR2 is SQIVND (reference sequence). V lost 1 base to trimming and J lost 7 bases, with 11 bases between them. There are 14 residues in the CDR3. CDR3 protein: CASSIGGRGQPQHF. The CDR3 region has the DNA TGTGCCAGTAGTATAGGGGGGAGGGGGCAGCCCCAGCATTTT.

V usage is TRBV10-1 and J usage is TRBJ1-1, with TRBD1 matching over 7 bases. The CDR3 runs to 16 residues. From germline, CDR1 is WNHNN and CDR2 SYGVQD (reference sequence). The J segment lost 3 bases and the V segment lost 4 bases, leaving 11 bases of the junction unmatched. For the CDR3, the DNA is TGCGCCAGCAGTGCCCTGTGGACAGGAAAACACACTGAAGCTTTCTTT. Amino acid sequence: CASSALWTGKHTEAFF.

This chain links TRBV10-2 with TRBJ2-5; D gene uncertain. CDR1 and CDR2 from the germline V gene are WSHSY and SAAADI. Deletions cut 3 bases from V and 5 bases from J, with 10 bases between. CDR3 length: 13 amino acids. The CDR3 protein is CASSEGSSETQYF. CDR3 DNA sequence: TGCGCCAGCAGTGAAGGTAGTAGTGAGACCCAGTACTTC.

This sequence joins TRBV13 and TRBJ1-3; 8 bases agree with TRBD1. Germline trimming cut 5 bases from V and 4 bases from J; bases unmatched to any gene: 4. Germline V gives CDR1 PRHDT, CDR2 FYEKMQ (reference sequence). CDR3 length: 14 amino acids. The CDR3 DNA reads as TGTGCCAGCAGCCTTGGACAGGGCGGAAACACCATATATTTT. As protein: CASSLGQGGNTIYF.

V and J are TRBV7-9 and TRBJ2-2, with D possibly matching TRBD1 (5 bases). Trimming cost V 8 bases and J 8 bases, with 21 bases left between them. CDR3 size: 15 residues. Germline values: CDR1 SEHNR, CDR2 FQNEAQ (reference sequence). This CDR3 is CASSRSVGPIGELFF. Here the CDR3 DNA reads TGTGCCAGCTCTCGTTCGGTGGGGCCGATAGGGGAGCTGTTTTTT.

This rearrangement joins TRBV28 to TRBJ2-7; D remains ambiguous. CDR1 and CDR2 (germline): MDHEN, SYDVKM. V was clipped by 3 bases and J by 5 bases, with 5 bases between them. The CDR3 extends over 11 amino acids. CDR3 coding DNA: TGTGCCAGCAGTTTTACTAACGAGCAGTACTTC. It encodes CASSFTNEQYF.

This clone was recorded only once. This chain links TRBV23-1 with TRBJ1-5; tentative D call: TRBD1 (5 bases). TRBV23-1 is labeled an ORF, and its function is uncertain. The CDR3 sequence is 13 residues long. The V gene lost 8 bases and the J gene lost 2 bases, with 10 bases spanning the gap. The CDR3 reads CASPRGGNQPQHF. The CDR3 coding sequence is TGCGCCAGCCCCAGAGGGGGCAATCAGCCCCAGCATTTT.

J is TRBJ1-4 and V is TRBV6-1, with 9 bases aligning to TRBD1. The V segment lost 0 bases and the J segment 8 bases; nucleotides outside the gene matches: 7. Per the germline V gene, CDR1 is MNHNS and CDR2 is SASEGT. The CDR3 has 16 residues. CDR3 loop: CASSEAPGQGGEKLFF. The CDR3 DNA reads TGTGCCAGCAGTGAAGCGCCGGGACAGGGAGGGGAAAAACTGTTTTTT.

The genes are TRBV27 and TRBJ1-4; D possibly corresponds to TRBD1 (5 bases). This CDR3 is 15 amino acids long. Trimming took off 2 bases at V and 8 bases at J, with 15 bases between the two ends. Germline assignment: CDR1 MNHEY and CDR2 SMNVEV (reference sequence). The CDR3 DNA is TGTGCCAGCAGTTTACAGGGTCCCACCGGGGAAAAACTGTTTTTT. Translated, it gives CASSLQGPTGEKLFF.